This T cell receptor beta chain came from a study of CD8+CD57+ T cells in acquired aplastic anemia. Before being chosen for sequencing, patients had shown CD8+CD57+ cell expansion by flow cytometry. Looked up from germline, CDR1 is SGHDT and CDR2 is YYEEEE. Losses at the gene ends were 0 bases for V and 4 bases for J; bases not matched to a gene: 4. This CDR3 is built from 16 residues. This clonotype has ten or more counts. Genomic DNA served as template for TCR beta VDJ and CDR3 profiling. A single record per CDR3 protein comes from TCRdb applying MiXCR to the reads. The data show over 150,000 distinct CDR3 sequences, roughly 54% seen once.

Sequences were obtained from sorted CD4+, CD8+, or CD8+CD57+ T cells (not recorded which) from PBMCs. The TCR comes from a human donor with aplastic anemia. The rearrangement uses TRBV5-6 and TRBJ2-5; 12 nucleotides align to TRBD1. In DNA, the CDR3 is TGTGCCAGCAGCTTGGCCGGGACAGGGGGCAGAGAGACCCAGTACTTC. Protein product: CASSLAGTGGRETQYF.